Each of the 20 T cell receptor beta chains below was sequenced from the same sample in a study of blood T cell repertoires in COVID-19. Some clones are missing from TCRdb's copy, which holds only in-frame ones; the method was immunoSEQ multiplex PCR. The table lists over 200,000 clones, around 86% of them singletons. Sequencing input: PBMCs or T cells enriched from blood (not recorded which). The receptors shown here come from a man between 18 and 35 years old who had recovered from COVID-19.

The chain recombines TRBV5-4 with TRBJ1-2; 10 nucleotides align to TRBD1. V gave up 0 bases and J gave up 4 bases; unmatched junction bases: 6. This CDR3 region has 16 residues. The germline CDR1 and CDR2 sequences are SGHNT and YYREEE (reference sequence). The CDR3 region is CASSLGPDRGGYGYTF. In DNA form, the CDR3 reads TGTGCCAGCAGCTTGGGTCCGGACAGGGGGGGCTATGGCTACACCTTC.

The chain couples TRBV19 to TRBJ2-2, with unresolved D. In germline, CDR1 is LNHDA, CDR2 SQIVND (reference sequence). V lost 7 bases and J 7 bases, leaving 7 bases between the germline ends. CDR3 length equals 11 residues. DNA of the CDR3: TGTGCCAGTACCCTCGGCGGGGAGCTGTTTTTT. Encoded protein: CASTLGGELFF.

V usage is TRBV2 and J usage is TRBJ1-1, with D perhaps TRBD1 (6 bases). V lost 10 bases and J lost 0, with 12 bases in between. The CDR3 extends over 13 amino acids. Per germline, CDR1 SNHLY and CDR2 FYNNEI. The CDR3 here is CAILDSMNTEAFF. CDR3 sequence (DNA): TGTGCCATTCTGGACAGTATGAACACTGAAGCTTTCTTT.

This rearrangement joins TRBV5-1 to TRBJ2-2; no firm D call. Per germline, CDR1 SGHRS and CDR2 YFSETQ. Trimming took off 4 bases at V and 7 bases at J, with 14 bases between the two ends. The CDR3 has 14 residues. DNA for the CDR3: TGCGCCAGCAGCACTCAACCCCCCGGCGGGGAGCTGTTTTTT. This gives the protein CASSTQPPGGELFF. The variable domain in full, with the rest retrieved from reference TRBV5-1 and TRBJ2-2, is KAGVTQTPRYLIKTRGQQVTLSCSPISGHRSVSWYQQTPGQGLQFLFEYFSETQRNKGNFPGRFSGRQFSNSRSEMNVSTLELGDSALYLCASSTQPPGGELFFGEGSRLTVL.

The chain is built from TRBV6-5 and TRBJ2-5; 10 bases map to TRBD2. This CDR3 has 16 residues. V dropped 2 bases and J dropped 5; count of bases not matched to a gene: 8. CDR1 MNHEY and CDR2 SVGAGI come from the germline V gene. CDR3 nucleotide sequence: TGTGCCAGCAGTTACGTGGCTAGCGGGGGCGGGGAGACCCAGTACTTC. Translated, it gives CASSYVASGGGETQYF.

The rearrangement links TRBV7-2 to TRBJ2-1, with 10 positions matching TRBD2. Germline assignment: CDR1 SGHTA and CDR2 FQGNSA. This CDR3 region has 15 residues. With 6 bases clipped from V and 6 bases from J, the junction kept 8 bases outside the gene matches. The CDR3 sequence: CASRPLAGSGNEQFF. CDR3 sequence (DNA): TGTGCCAGCAGACCACTAGCGGGAAGCGGCAATGAGCAGTTCTTC.

The count of this clone is one. The chain is built from TRBV28 and TRBJ1-2; 8 bases agree with TRBD1. This CDR3 comprises 11 residues. CDR1 and CDR2 (germline): MDHEN, SYDVKM. The trim removed 6 bases at V and 8 bases at J, leaving 2 bases unmatched. CDR3 sequence reads: CASRDRDGYTF. The CDR3 coding sequence is TGTGCCAGCAGGGACAGGGACGGCTACACCTTC.

This chain uses TRBV5-4 with TRBJ2-5; 10 positions agree with TRBD2. Germline loops: CDR1 SGHNT, CDR2 YYREEE (reference sequence). There are 15 residues in the CDR3. V lost 4 bases, J lost 3 bases, and 6 bases stayed unmatched. CDR3 coding DNA: TGTGCCAGCAGCCTTCGGACTAGCGGTGAAGAGACCCAGTACTTC. Encoded protein: CASSLRTSGEETQYF.

V is TRBV10-3 and J is TRBJ2-7; perhaps TRBD1 as D (6 bases). The CDR3 is 18 amino acids. Trimming stripped 2 bases from V and 1 base from J, with 21 bases between. Germline V gives CDR1 ENHRY, CDR2 SYGVKD. CDR3: CAISEAQGSRGGSYEQYF. CDR3 DNA: TGTGCCATCAGTGAGGCTCAGGGGTCCCGAGGCGGTTCCTACGAGCAGTACTTC.

Only a few counts were recorded for this clone. J is TRBJ2-5 and V is TRBV19; D perhaps matches TRBD1 (5 bases). Trimming shortened V by 0 bases and J by 5 bases, and 16 bases separated the two germline ends. CDR1 and CDR2 (germline): LNHDA, SQIVND (reference sequence). The length of the CDR3 is 16 residues. The CDR3, as DNA: TGTGCCAGTAGTATAGATATAGGGGTAAGGTGGGAGACCCAGTACTTC. This translates into CASSIDIGVRWETQYF.

The chain carries TRBV6-4 and TRBJ2-3; a weak D match, TRBD1 (6 bases). Trimming shortened V by 6 bases and J by 1 base, and 20 bases separated the two germline ends. Germline values: CDR1 MRHNA, CDR2 SNTAGT. This CDR3 comprises 17 residues. CDR3: CASSFQGQGIGTDTQYF. The CDR3 DNA reads as TGTGCCAGCAGCTTCCAGGGGCAAGGGATTGGCACAGATACGCAGTATTTT.

This clone showed up just once. V usage is TRBV28 and J usage is TRBJ1-5; a possible D gene is TRBD1 (5 bases). In germline, CDR1 is MDHEN, CDR2 SYDVKM. CDR3 length equals 13 residues. V was pared by 7 bases and J by 4 bases, with 11 bases between. DNA of the CDR3: TGTGCCAGCAAGTTCGGGGGGAATCAGCCCCAGCATTTT. This gives the protein CASKFGGNQPQHF.

J is TRBJ1-2 and V is TRBV3-1 (or the pseudogene TRBV3-2); D perhaps matches TRBD1 (5 bases). CDR3 length: 15 amino acids. Germline V CDR1 and CDR2: LGHDT, YNNKEL (reference sequence). V shed 1 base and J shed 7 bases, with 16 bases lying between them. The CDR3 DNA reads as TGTGCCAGCAGCCAAGCTGGACAAGGTGGGTCTGGCTACACCTTC. Its translation is CASSQAGQGGSGYTF.

The CDR3 coding sequence is TGTGCCAGCAGCTTAGAAGCAGGGGAGAACACTGAAGCTTTCTTT. Translated: CASSLEAGENTEAFF. V is TRBV7-8 and J is TRBJ1-1; a possible D gene is TRBD1 (6 bases). V was clipped by 1 base and J by 1 base, with 10 bases between them. Germline CDR1 SGHVS, CDR2 FQNEAQ. The CDR3 is made up of 15 amino acids. The full variable domain, its missing parts supplied by reference TRBV7-8 and TRBJ1-1, is GAGVSQSPRYKVAKRGQDVALRCDPISGHVSLFWYQQALGQGPEFLTYFQNEAQLDKSGLPSDRFFAERPEGSVSTLKIQRTQQEDSAVYLCASSLEAGENTEAFFGQGTRLTVV.

The gene calls are TRBV2 and TRBJ2-2; TRBD1 aligns across 10 bases. The ends lost 3 bases at V and 6 bases at J; junction bases unmatched: 4. The CDR3 consists of 15 residues. Looked up from germline, CDR1 is SNHLY and CDR2 is FYNNEI. Written as DNA, the CDR3 is TGTGCCAGCAGTGAGGGACAGGGGTCGCCCGGGGAGCTGTTTTTT. This translates into CASSEGQGSPGELFF.

The chain's CDR3 is CASSYHQAGYAFF. Written as DNA, the CDR3 is TGTGCCAGCAGTTACCATCAAGCGGGCTATGCGTTCTTC. The rearrangement links TRBV6-5 to TRBJ2-1; a possible D gene is TRBD2 (6 bases). V was pared by 2 bases and J by 15 bases, with 17 bases between. The CDR3 runs to 13 residues. Germline CDR1 is MNHEY and CDR2 is SVGAGI.

This chain uses TRBV7-8 with TRBJ1-1; weak D call: TRBD1 (6 bases). V was trimmed by 3 bases and J by 6 bases, leaving 11 bases between them. The CDR3 is made up of 13 amino acids. The germline CDR1 and CDR2 sequences are SGHVS and FQNEAQ. The DNA for the CDR3 is TGTGCCAGCAGCTTCAGGGGTAACCCTGAAGCTTTCTTT. It encodes CASSFRGNPEAFF.

This clone was seen a few times. This chain joins TRBV29-1 and TRBJ1-2; possible D gene TRBD1, 5 bases. Trimming stripped 3 bases from V and 4 bases from J, with 18 bases between. The germline V gene encodes CDR1 SQVTM and CDR2 ANQGSEA. CDR3 length: 15 residues. CDR3 in amino acids: CSVEVWQGPTYGYTF. The CDR3 DNA is TGCAGCGTTGAGGTGTGGCAGGGTCCGACCTATGGCTACACCTTC.

This chain connects TRBV5-1 to TRBJ1-2; tentative D call: TRBD1 (5 bases). With 5 bases removed from V and 6 bases from J, the gap between germline ends came to 17 bases. Germline CDR1 SGHRS, CDR2 YFSETQ. The CDR3 sequence is 14 residues long. The CDR3 bases are TGCGCCAGCAGTGAGTCCGTCAGGGTGAATGGCTACACCTTC. It translates to CASSESVRVNGYTF.

The rearrangement links TRBV5-1 to TRBJ2-6; D possibly corresponds to TRBD2 (5 bases). Trimming left V 0 bases short and J 0 bases short, with 13 bases between. Germline CDR1 and CDR2: SGHRS and YFSETQ. The CDR3 covers 18 residues. The CDR3 DNA follows: TGCGCCAGCAGCTTGGAAGTTAGCGTCTACTCTGGGGCCAACGTCCTGACTTTC. Its protein product is CASSLEVSVYSGANVLTF.